The 22 T cell receptor beta chains listed next were all sequenced from one sample in a study of T-cell memory formation after mild COVID-19. TCRdb reprocessed the 5' RACE reads via MiXCR and lists one record per CDR3 protein. The sample consists of roughly 620,000 distinct CDR3 sequences, 18% of them appearing once. The sample consisted of PBMCs or a T cell subset sorted from them (not recorded which). Receptors originate from an adult woman who had mild COVID-19 (a few samples of this study predate the infection). Cell type and time point are not known.

This clonotype showed up just a few times. The V and J genes are TRBV6-5 and TRBJ1-1; 8 bases fit TRBD1. J was trimmed by 4 bases and V by 6 bases; bases with no gene match: 16. Germline V gene data show CDR1 as MNHEY and CDR2 as SVGAGI. The CDR3 has 17 amino acids. The CDR3 DNA is TGTGCCAGCAGCTGGCTCCGGGACCCCAGGGGGCTCACTGAAGCTTTCTTT. The encoded protein is CASSWLRDPRGLTEAFF.

The rearrangement links TRBV2 to TRBJ2-6; D not resolved. Germline V lookup: CDR1 SNHLY, CDR2 FYNNEI. Deletions cut 8 bases from V and 0 bases from J, with 11 bases between. The CDR3 is 15 residues long. The DNA for the CDR3 is TGTGCCAGCGGGATTGGCCCCTCTGGGGCCAACGTCCTGACTTTC. Translation gives CASGIGPSGANVLTF.

V gene TRBV3-1 combines with J gene TRBJ2-7; D is ambiguous. CDR1 is LGHDT, CDR2 YNNKEL, per germline (reference sequence). This CDR3 spans 12 amino acids. With 0 bases removed from V and 10 bases from J, the gap between germline ends came to 10 bases. CDR3 sequence (DNA): TGTGCCAGCAGCCAAGATCAGTCATCCCAGTACTTC. This codes for CASSQDQSSQYF.

This clonotype was counted between two and nine times. V and J are TRBV24-1 and TRBJ2-3, with D possibly matching TRBD1 (5 bases). This CDR3 spans 14 amino acids. The V end was cut by 0 bases, the J end by 6 bases, with 9 bases between. CDR1 KGHDR and CDR2 SFDVKD come from the germline V gene. The CDR3 region has the DNA TGTGCCACCAGTGATTTGGGCAGGGTCGATACGCAGTATTTT. It is translated as CATSDLGRVDTQYF.

This clonotype was counted a few times. V gene TRBV6-5 combines with J gene TRBJ1-1; TRBD1 aligns across 8 bases. V shed 6 bases and J 6 bases; nucleotides not matched to a gene: 18. This CDR3 region has 17 residues. Germline V gene data show CDR1 as MNHEY and CDR2 as SVGAGI. CDR3 DNA: TGTGCCAGCAGAAGGGGCAGGGGGCACGGGGGTAGGGCTGAAGCTTTCTTT. Amino acid sequence: CASRRGRGHGGRAEAFF.

The chain carries TRBV3-1 and TRBJ2-1, with D possibly being TRBD1 (5 bases). In germline, CDR1 is LGHDT, CDR2 YNNKEL (reference sequence). The CDR3 length is 13 residues. V lost 3 bases to trimming and J lost 9 bases, with 12 bases between them. CDR3 in amino acids: CASSHEWGGEQFF. As DNA, the CDR3 is TGTGCCAGCAGCCATGAGTGGGGCGGTGAGCAGTTCTTC.

CDR3: CASSPTWASRVAGELFF. The CDR3 nucleotides read TGTGCCAGCTCACCAACGTGGGCCTCAAGGGTGGCCGGGGAGCTGTTTTTT. The chain joins TRBV18 to TRBJ2-2; D remains ambiguous. Germline values: CDR1 KGHSH, CDR2 LQKENI. This CDR3 has 17 amino acids. Trimming left V 2 bases short and J 6 bases short, with 19 bases between.

The chain has TRBV7-2 and TRBJ2-1; tentative D call: TRBD1 (5 bases). V was shortened by 5 bases and J by 7 bases, with 18 bases between the two germline ends. Germline lookup yields CDR1 SGHTA and CDR2 FQGNSA. The CDR3 is 15 residues long. The CDR3 loop reads CASSRRSQGPNEQFF. The CDR3 DNA sequence: TGTGCCAGCAGCCGACGATCCCAGGGCCCTAATGAGCAGTTCTTC.

This chain links TRBV7-9 with TRBJ2-7, with a tentative D call TRBD1 (5 bases). The CDR3 has 14 residues. V was trimmed by 1 base and J by 2 bases, leaving 9 bases between them. The V gene's germline CDR1 is SEHNR and CDR2 FQNEAQ (reference sequence). The CDR3 region has the DNA TGTGCCAGCAGCTTAGGACAGAGGCCCTACGAGCAGTACTTC. It is translated as CASSLGQRPYEQYF.

This clonotype was observed a few times. This sequence joins TRBV10-3 and TRBJ2-3; D uncertain. The CDR3 has 13 amino acids. With 3 bases removed from V and 6 bases from J, the gap between germline ends came to 10 bases. The germline V gene has CDR1 ENHRY and CDR2 SYGVKD. The CDR3 sequence is CAISEFRTDTQYF. The CDR3 DNA reads TGTGCCATCAGTGAATTCCGTACGGATACGCAGTATTTT.

The chain combines TRBV19 with TRBJ1-4; the match to TRBD1 covers 10 bases. The J segment lost 8 bases and the V segment lost 6 bases, leaving 3 bases of the junction unmatched. CDR3 length: 13 amino acids. Germline-derived CDR1 and CDR2 are LNHDA and SQIVND (reference sequence). The DNA of the CDR3 is TGTGCCAGTAGGGACAGGGGGTTGGAAAAACTGTTTTTT. This encodes CASRDRGLEKLFF.

The chain is built from TRBV15 and TRBJ2-7, with a weak D call TRBD1 (6 bases). The CDR3 sequence is 12 residues long. Germline V gene lookup returns CDR1 LNHNV and CDR2 YYDKDF (reference sequence). Deletions cut 10 bases from V and 1 base from J, with 11 bases between. Written as DNA, the CDR3 is TGTGCCAGTGGACAGTCTTCCTACGAGCAGTACTTC. Protein product: CASGQSSYEQYF.

This rearrangement joins TRBV20-1 to TRBJ1-4; D possibly corresponds to TRBD1 (6 bases). V was shortened by 0 bases and J by 6 bases, with 14 bases between the two germline ends. The length of the CDR3 is 15 residues. Germline V lookup: CDR1 DFQATT, CDR2 SNEGSKA (reference sequence). In nucleotides, the CDR3 is TGCAGTGCTAGAGACGGATGGGGGGCTGATGAAAAACTGTTTTTT. The encoded protein is CSARDGWGADEKLFF.

In this sample, this clonotype turned up a few times. The gene calls are TRBV5-8 and TRBJ1-1; D not resolved. The germline V gene encodes CDR1 SGHTS and CDR2 YDEGEE. Deletions cut 4 bases from V and 7 bases from J, with 11 bases between. CDR3 length: 12 amino acids. CDR3 sequence (DNA): TGTGCCAGCAGCGATGGACGGCGTGAAGCTTTCTTT. Protein: CASSDGRREAFF. Complete variable domain (other parts from reference TRBV5-8 and TRBJ1-1): EAGVTQSPTHLIKTRGQQATLRCSPISGHTSVYWYQQALGLGLQFLLWYDEGEERNRGNFPPRFSGRQFPNYSSELNVNALELEDSALYLCASSDGRREAFFGQGTRLTVV.

V and J are TRBV5-1 and TRBJ2-3, with D perhaps given as TRBD1 or TRBD2 (6 bases each). The CDR3 spans 15 residues. The V end was cut by 2 bases, the J end by 1 base, with 11 bases between. The germline V gene encodes CDR1 SGHRS and CDR2 YFSETQ. The CDR3 protein is CASSFRGGGTDTQYF. CDR3 coding DNA: TGCGCCAGCAGCTTCAGGGGAGGAGGCACAGATACGCAGTATTTT.

CDR3 sequence reads: CASSVRAGYYEQYF. CDR3 DNA sequence: TGTGCCAGCAGCGTTAGAGCGGGCTACTACGAGCAGTACTTC. The chain links TRBV9 to TRBJ2-7; D is perhaps TRBD2 (6 bases). Germline CDR1 reads SGDLS; CDR2 reads YYNGEE. The ends were cut back, 2 bases at V and 3 bases at J, with 12 bases in the middle. This CDR3 has 14 residues. Complete variable domain (other parts from reference TRBV9 and TRBJ2-7): DSGVTQTPKHLITATGQRVTLRCSPRSGDLSVYWYQQSLDQGLQFLIQYYNGEERAKGNILERFSAQQFPDLHSELNLSSLELGDSALYFCASSVRAGYYEQYFGPGTRLTVT.

The V gene is TRBV5-1, the J gene TRBJ1-1, with D unresolved. The V end lost 0 bases, the J end lost 8 bases, and 11 bases lay between the germline ends. Per germline, CDR1 SGHRS and CDR2 YFSETQ. CDR3 length equals 13 residues. CDR3 coding DNA: TGCGCCAGCAGCTTGGTCGGAGGAAGGGAAGCTTTCTTT. It codes for CASSLVGGREAFF.

This clonotype was detected a few times. This chain's CDR3 is CSVGSSSGSGNTIYF. As DNA, the CDR3 is TGCAGCGTTGGATCTTCCTCCGGCAGTGGAAACACCATATATTTT. The chain recombines TRBV29-1 with TRBJ1-3, with unresolved D. Germline loops: CDR1 SQVTM, CDR2 ANQGSEA. The V end was cut by 4 bases, the J end by 3 bases, with 16 bases between. This CDR3 region has 15 residues.

In this sample, this clonotype turned up a few times. The V and J genes are TRBV5-1 and TRBJ1-1; D ambiguous. Germline CDR1 SGHRS, CDR2 YFSETQ. V lost 2 bases, J lost 4 bases, and 12 bases lay in between. CDR3 length: 14 amino acids. CDR3 coding DNA: TGCGCCAGCAGCTTAGGTTCGTCCCTCACTGAAGCTTTCTTT. The encoded protein is CASSLGSSLTEAFF.

The V gene is TRBV6-5, the J gene TRBJ2-6; 12 bases are a match to TRBD2. The V and J ends lost 10 bases and 0 bases, in that order; junction bases with no gene match: 7. CDR1 is MNHEY, CDR2 SVGAGI, per germline. CDR3 length: 17 residues. In DNA, the CDR3 is TGTGCCACCCGACTAGCGGGGGTCCCCTCTGGGGCCAACGTCCTGACTTTC. Translating it yields CATRLAGVPSGANVLTF.

This chain connects TRBV18 to TRBJ2-1, with no clear D. The CDR3 runs 11 residues. V dropped 5 bases and J dropped 10 bases, with 9 bases sitting between them. Germline V gene lookup returns CDR1 KGHSH and CDR2 LQKENI. CDR3 region: CASSASYEQFF. Here the CDR3 DNA reads TGTGCCAGCTCAGCATCCTACGAGCAGTTCTTC.

This clonotype was counted ten times or more. V is TRBV15 and J is TRBJ2-3; TRBD2 agrees at 8 bases. The CDR3 contains 18 residues. V dropped 1 base and J dropped 3; count of bases not matched to a gene: 12. Looked up from germline, CDR1 is LNHNV and CDR2 is YYDKDF (reference sequence). The CDR3 nucleotides are TGTGCCACCAGCAGAGGCCAGTTTGAGATAGCGGGAACAGATACGCAGTATTTT. It encodes CATSRGQFEIAGTDTQYF.